This T cell receptor (beta chain) emerged from a study of cytomegalovirus exposure and HLA in healthy donors. Whole-study results and caveats: Most TCR sequences were seen very rarely across donors, but some public TCRs occurred in many. The study designated about 160 TCR beta chains cytomegalovirus-associated. It was confirmed in vitro that a few of the CMV-associated chains were specific for CMV antigens.

This CDR3 is 15 amino acids long. CDR1 is MGHDK, CDR2 SYGVNS, per germline. The V gene end was trimmed by 8 bases and the J gene end by 4 bases; junction bases not matched to a gene: 10. With 60 Vbeta and 13 Jbeta primers, the PCR was carried out. Repertoires were generated with immunoSEQ multiplex PCR, while TCRdb's copy carries only in-frame clones and drops some. The sample records tens of thousands of clones, less than 85% being singletons. A remark on this clone: No antigen is known for it.

The receptor's source is a young man in good health and CMV-seropositive. The chain carries TRBV25-1 and TRBJ2-2, with 7 positions matching TRBD2. Sequenced sample: PBMCs. As DNA, the CDR3 is TGTGCCAGCCTAGCGGCAGGCGGACGCACCGGGGAGCTGTTTTTT. Protein sequence: CASLAAGGRTGELFF.